This T cell receptor (beta chain) was found in a study of neurological immune-mediated disorders. Study results and caveats: The phylogenetic placement of 18 of 34 multiple sclerosis patients' repertoires in one related-CDR3 cluster constitutes a possible signature. Falling below healthy controls, multiple sclerosis showed the least TCR clonal expansion, while HTLV-1-associated myelopathy showed the most.

The CDR3 has 15 amino acids. The V and J ends lost 6 bases and 4 bases respectively, with 16 bases between them. Per germline, CDR1 MNHEY and CDR2 SVGAGI. 5'RACE employing 10-nucleotide random UMIs yielded the cDNA. Using its own MiXCR run on the 5' RACE reads, TCRdb lists one record per CDR3 protein. Of around 70,000 distinct CDR3 sequences in the sample, roughly 3% were seen once. This clonotype came up many times. The antigen is not known. V is TRBV6-5 and J is TRBJ1-3; TRBD1 is a possible D gene (5 bases). This clonotype was obtained from a woman aged 50 to 60 with multiple sclerosis. Material: PBMCs. This CDR3 is CASSRSGSAGNTIYF. CDR3 DNA: TGTGCCAGCAGCCGGTCAGGGTCGGCCGGAAACACCATATATTTT.